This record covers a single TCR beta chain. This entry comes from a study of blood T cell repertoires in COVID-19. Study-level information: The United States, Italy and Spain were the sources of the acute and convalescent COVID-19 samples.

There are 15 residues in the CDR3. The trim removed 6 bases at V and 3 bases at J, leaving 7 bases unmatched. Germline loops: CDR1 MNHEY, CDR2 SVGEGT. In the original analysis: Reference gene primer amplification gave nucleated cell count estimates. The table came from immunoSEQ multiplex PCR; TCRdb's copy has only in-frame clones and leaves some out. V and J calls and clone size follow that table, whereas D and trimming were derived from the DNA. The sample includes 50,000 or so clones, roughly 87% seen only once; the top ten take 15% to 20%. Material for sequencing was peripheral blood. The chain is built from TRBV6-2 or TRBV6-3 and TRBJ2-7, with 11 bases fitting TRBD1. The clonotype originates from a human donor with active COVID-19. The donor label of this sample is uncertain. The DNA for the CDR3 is TGTGCCAGCAGCTCTACAGGGACAGGGGGCTACGAGCAGTACTTC. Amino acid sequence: CASSSTGTGGYEQYF.